The clone carrying this T cell receptor beta chain was counted at least ten times. What it binds is not known. The CDR3 extends 3 residues past the end of the read, so its final part is completed from the germline J gene. TCRdb keeps only in-frame clones here, not all; method: immunoSEQ multiplex PCR. The table lists some 44,000 clones, with no singletons. The sample originates from a study of T cell clonality in common variable immunodeficiency. Per the germline V gene, CDR1 is SQVTM and CDR2 is ANQGSEA. Trimming cost V 6 bases and J 4 bases; bases outside gene matches: 11. The CDR3 runs 15 residues. Findings and caveats of the study: T cell subpopulation sequencing would be needed to explain CVID clonality.

The source is a person aged 18 to 70 in good health. The sequenced sample consisted of peripheral blood mononuclear cells. This chain joins TRBV29-1 and TRBJ2-2; 7 nucleotides agree with TRBD2. Partial CDR3 DNA: TGCAGCGTGGGCCCTGTGGCGGGGGTCACCGGGGAG. It encodes CSVGPVAGVTGE. The whole CDR3 region reads CSVGPVAGVTGELFF.